This T cell receptor (beta chain) was sequenced for a study of human T cells and chemical hapten exposure. The time point was: patch test 1, 2 weeks after DPC sensitization. Sample treatment: therapeutic diphenylcyclopropenone sensitization with weekly scalp DPC. The authors' total RNA extraction used unfractionated whole blood. TCRdb recomputed calls from the RACE reads with MiXCR, one row per CDR3 protein. This sample carries more than 35,000 distinct CDR3 sequences, 5% to 7% of them seen once, and the ten largest clones take roughly 9.5%. CDR3 size: 12 residues. In germline, CDR1 is MNHEY, CDR2 SMNVEV (reference sequence). The V end was cut by 5 bases, the J end by 13 bases, with 14 bases between. This clonotype was recorded many times.

V usage is TRBV27 and J usage is TRBJ1-4, with D unclear. The material was whole blood, obtained in connection with sensitization to the hapten diphenylcyclopropenone (DPC). The receptor comes from a woman between 25 and 40 years old with alopecia areata. Some clones in this sample may be carry-over from other donors' samples. The CDR3 DNA reads TGTGCCAGCAGTCCGACTATGGGCAGACTGTTTTTT. Amino acids: CASSPTMGRLFF.